This T cell receptor beta chain is from a study of blood T cell repertoires in COVID-19. Germline values: CDR1 MNHEY, CDR2 SMNVEV (reference sequence). This CDR3 region has 13 residues. V lost 4 bases, J lost 4 bases, and 3 bases stayed unmatched. The protocol was immunoSEQ multiplex PCR, while the TCRdb copy is restricted to in-frame clones and leaves out a portion. The table shows approximately 110,000 clones, with 92% occurring only once. The genes are TRBV27 and TRBJ2-5, with 7 bases that match TRBD1. This receptor was identified in a man in his fifties with COVID-19, enrolled during active disease. The source material was peripheral blood. In DNA form, the CDR3 reads TGTGCCAGCAGTTACAGGGGTTCAGAGACCCAGTACTTC. Residues: CASSYRGSETQYF.